Sequencing of this T cell receptor (beta chain) was carried out in a study of blood T cells in healthy people across ages. PCR was performed a second time for roughly 7 to 11 cycles using a sample-barcoded 5' primer and a J-beta primer mix. TCRdb recomputed calls from the 5' RACE reads with MiXCR, one row per CDR3 protein. The table shows 500,000 to 650,000 distinct CDR3 sequences, with over 25% occurring only once. This clonotype was recorded a few times. No antigen is known for it. Per germline, CDR1 LGHDT and CDR2 YNNKEL (reference sequence). CDR3 size: 16 residues. Study-level findings and limits: When one million T cells were used, diversity estimates were thought to be underestimates. Long-lived donors had more naive CD4+ cells and higher diversity than aged donors. Diversity of TCR beta per million T cells declined in a roughly linear way with age.

The same data also went into a second study, on T cells of mothers and their children. That source reports: Samples came from a few healthy Caucasian mothers and their six children.

The chain links TRBV3-1 to TRBJ2-5, with a tentative D call TRBD2 (6 bases). The DNA end is a closer match to TRBJ2-1, so the J assignment may be wrong. The TCR sequence derives from a boy aged 2-15 years in good health. Source material: blood. The chain's CDR3 is CASSQDGRRDVNEQFF. The CDR3 DNA follows: TGTGCCAGCAGCCAAGACGGGCGGCGGGACGTAAATGAGCAGTTCTTC.